Each of the 28 T cell receptor beta chains below was sequenced from the same sample in a study of T cell responses to AZD1222 COVID-19 vaccine. Produced via immunoSEQ multiplex PCR; TCRdb's table is partial and in-frame only. The sample has 100,000 to 120,000 clones, 85% to 90% seen once. Sequencing used peripheral blood, obtained on day 0 of AZD1222 vaccination. Receptor source: an adult in good health.

The gene calls are TRBV5-6 and TRBJ2-5; the match to TRBD1 covers 8 bases. Losses at the gene ends were 5 bases for V and 4 bases for J; bases not matched to a gene: 7. Germline V gene data show CDR1 as SGHDT and CDR2 as YYEEEE. This CDR3 comprises 14 residues. The chain's CDR3 is CASRQTGAGETQYF. The CDR3 DNA sequence: TGTGCCAGCAGGCAGACAGGGGCGGGAGAGACCCAGTACTTC. Looking up the rest from reference TRBV5-6 and TRBJ2-5 gives the full variable domain: DAGVTQSPTHLIKTRGQQVTLRCSPKSGHDTVSWYQQALGQGPQFIFQYYEEEERQRGNFPDRFSGHQFPNYSSELNVNALLLGDSALYLCASRQTGAGETQYFGPGTRLLVL.

V gene TRBV14 combines with J gene TRBJ2-3; unclear D gene. CDR3 size: 13 residues. The V and J ends lost 5 bases and 9 bases respectively, with 15 bases between them. CDR1 SGHDN and CDR2 FVKESK come from the germline V gene. CDR3 residues: CASSSDRPGTQYF. DNA of the CDR3: TGTGCCAGCAGCTCGGACCGTCCCGGCACGCAGTATTTT.

Notes on this clone: The junction and the germline gene differ at one end; a read error may be behind it. The chain couples TRBV2 to TRBJ1-6; 10 positions agree with TRBD1. Per germline, CDR1 SNHLY and CDR2 FYNNEI. The length of the CDR3 is 14 residues. For the CDR3, the DNA is TGCGCAGCGGGGCGGGACAGGGGAAATTCACCCCTCCACTTT. Translating it yields CAAGRDRGNSPLHF.

The chain joins TRBV7-9 to TRBJ1-6; 8 nucleotides agree with TRBD1. J was trimmed by 9 bases and V by 5 bases; bases with no gene match: 3. The length of the CDR3 is 13 residues. CDR1 and CDR2 from the germline V gene are SEHNR and FQNEAQ (reference sequence). CDR3 protein: CASSADRVSPLHF. In DNA, the CDR3 is TGTGCCAGCAGCGCGGACAGGGTTTCACCCCTCCACTTT. Full variable domain (rest looked up from reference TRBV7-9 and TRBJ1-6): DTGVSQNPRHKITKRGQNVTFRCDPISEHNRLYWYRQTLGQGPEFLTYFQNEAQLEKSRLLSDRFSAERPKGSFSTLEIQRTEQGDSAMYLCASSADRVSPLHFGNGTRLTVT.

There are a few counts of this clone. The chain couples TRBV6-1 to TRBJ1-4; 7 nucleotides line up with TRBD1. The CDR3 length is 14 residues. Germline V gives CDR1 MNHNS, CDR2 SASEGT. V shed 2 bases and J 5 bases; nucleotides not matched to a gene: 2. The CDR3: CASSEMTGNEKLFF. DNA for the CDR3: TGTGCCAGCAGTGAAATGACAGGGAATGAAAAACTGTTTTTT.

This rearrangement joins TRBV10-3 to TRBJ2-3; tentative D call: TRBD2 (6 bases). V was clipped by 6 bases and J by 0 bases, with 13 bases between them. Germline-derived CDR1 and CDR2 are ENHRY and SYGVKD. The CDR3 is 15 residues long. The CDR3 loop is CAISRDWASTDTQYF. The CDR3 nucleotides are TGTGCCATCAGCCGGGACTGGGCAAGCACAGATACGCAGTATTTT.

The genes are TRBV29-1 and TRBJ2-1; D gene uncertain. Trimming removed 4 bases from V and 10 bases from J, with 26 bases in between. Germline loops: CDR1 SQVTM, CDR2 ANQGSEA. The CDR3 totals 16 residues. The CDR3 region has the DNA TGCAGCGTTGGACCAGATGGCAGACTGGCTGTAAGGGAGCAGTTCTTC. Translation gives CSVGPDGRLAVREQFF.

The rearrangement links TRBV5-1 to TRBJ1-5; tentative D call: TRBD1 (5 bases). The germline V gene encodes CDR1 SGHRS and CDR2 YFSETQ. Trimming removed 4 bases at V and 7 bases at J, with 12 bases between. The CDR3 contains 13 residues. CDR3 coding DNA: TGCGCCAGCAGCGGGGGTGATGGGCAGCCCCAGCATTTT. Encoded protein: CASSGGDGQPQHF.

The genes are TRBV19 and TRBJ1-1; weak D call: TRBD1 (6 bases). Deletions cut 6 bases from V and 0 bases from J, with 14 bases between. CDR1 is LNHDA and CDR2 is SQIVND in the germline V gene (reference sequence). The CDR3 consists of 15 residues. CDR3 amino acids: CASRYTGHVNTEAFF. CDR3 nucleotide sequence: TGTGCCAGTAGGTACACGGGACACGTGAACACTGAAGCTTTCTTT.

The rearrangement links TRBV19 to TRBJ2-7; TRBD2 agrees at 8 bases. Unmatched junction bases numbered 6, after V lost 6 bases and J lost 2 bases. CDR3 length equals 14 residues. Germline V gene lookup returns CDR1 LNHDA and CDR2 SQIVND (reference sequence). The DNA for the CDR3 is TGTGCCAGTAGCCCGGGAGGGACCGCCTACGAGCAGTACTTC. Translating it yields CASSPGGTAYEQYF.

The chain joins TRBV10-3 to TRBJ2-1; the D gene is possibly TRBD2 (6 bases). The CDR3 is 15 residues long. V lost 3 bases to trimming and J lost 5 bases, with 14 bases between them. Per the germline V gene, CDR1 is ENHRY and CDR2 is SYGVKD. CDR3 nucleotides: TGTGCCATCAGTGAACCCCCGGGACTGAACAATGAGCAGTTCTTC. It yields the protein CAISEPPGLNNEQFF.

The V gene is TRBV4-1, the J gene TRBJ2-3, with 9 bases identical to TRBD2. Trimming cost V 4 bases and J 2 bases; bases outside gene matches: 10. Germline CDR1 MGHRA, CDR2 YSYEKL. The CDR3 is made up of 17 amino acids. The DNA for the CDR3 is TGCGCCAGCAGCCTCTCGTCCGGCGGGGGGGCCACAGATACGCAGTATTTT. Protein: CASSLSSGGGATDTQYF.

V is TRBV11-2 and J is TRBJ1-3, with TRBD1 identical over 8 bases. The CDR3 is 15 residues long. CDR1 and CDR2 (germline): SGHAT, FQNNGV. After removal of 5 bases from V and 4 bases from J, the junction contained 7 bases not matched to a gene. The CDR3, as DNA: TGTGCCAGCAGCCCGATCAGGGGGCCGGGAAACACCATATATTTT. It encodes CASSPIRGPGNTIYF.

The rearrangement joins TRBV12-3 or TRBV12-4 to TRBJ2-7; 8 bases line up with TRBD2. Unmatched junction bases numbered 5, after V lost 3 bases and J lost 7 bases. The CDR3 spans 13 residues. This CDR3 reads CASSFGREVEQYF. CDR3 nucleotides: TGTGCCAGCAGTTTTGGGCGGGAGGTGGAGCAGTACTTC.

The chain recombines TRBV7-8 with TRBJ2-2; D gene unclear. CDR1 and CDR2 from the germline V gene are SGHVS and FQNEAQ. The CDR3 length is 13 residues. With 1 base removed from V and 3 bases from J, the gap between germline ends came to 3 bases. Here the CDR3 DNA reads TGTGCCAGCAGCTTAGTAGACACCGGGGAGCTGTTTTTT. Protein: CASSLVDTGELFF.

The gene calls are TRBV6-5 and TRBJ1-2; D not resolved. The CDR3 has 13 residues. Germline V CDR1 and CDR2: MNHEY, SVGAGI. Trimming took off 2 bases at V and 1 base at J, with 5 bases between the two ends. CDR3 in amino acids: CASSYRVNYGYTF. CDR3 in DNA: TGTGCCAGCAGTTACAGGGTTAACTATGGCTACACCTTC.

The J gene is TRBJ1-6, the V gene TRBV4-1, with D uncertain. V was pared by 0 bases and J by 10 bases, with 7 bases between. There are 13 residues in the CDR3. CDR1 and CDR2 (germline): MGHRA, YSYEKL. The CDR3 here is CASSQDLESPLHF. The CDR3 DNA reads TGCGCCAGCAGCCAAGATTTGGAATCACCCCTCCACTTT.

The V gene is TRBV5-1, the J gene TRBJ1-4; the D is unclear. The CDR3 extends over 13 amino acids. Between the trimmed V and J ends, which lost 0 bases and 8 bases, there was a span of 8 bases. Germline V gene sequence: CDR1 SGHRS, CDR2 YFSETQ. In nucleotides, the CDR3 is TGCGCCAGCAGCTTGGGAAGGAGGGAAAAACTGTTTTTT. Protein product: CASSLGRREKLFF.

The chain employs TRBV5-4 and TRBJ2-1; 9 nucleotides align to TRBD2. Trimming took 0 bases from V and 7 from J; bases not matched to a gene: 5. The CDR3 length is 15 residues. CDR1 is SGHNT and CDR2 is YYREEE in the germline V gene (reference sequence). CDR3 in amino acids: CASSLDGGRGNEQFF. CDR3 nucleotide sequence: TGTGCCAGCAGCTTGGATGGCGGGAGGGGAAATGAGCAGTTCTTC.

The genes are TRBV7-3 and TRBJ2-5; no clear D gene. In germline, CDR1 is SGHTA, CDR2 FQGTGA. The V and J ends lost 1 base and 3 bases respectively, with 6 bases between them. The length of the CDR3 is 13 residues. The CDR3 reads CASSLNREETQYF. As DNA, the CDR3 is TGTGCCAGCAGCTTAAATAGGGAAGAGACCCAGTACTTC.

The chain combines TRBV6-9 with TRBJ2-1; no firm D call. Germline CDR1 is MNHGY and CDR2 is SVAAGI. Trimming took 2 bases from V and 3 from J, leaving 14 bases between them. CDR3 length: 16 residues. CDR3 amino acids: CASSYRQRVSYNEQFF. Written as DNA, the CDR3 is TGTGCCAGCAGTTATCGACAAAGGGTAAGCTACAATGAGCAGTTCTTC.

V usage is TRBV6-2 or TRBV6-3 and J usage is TRBJ2-5; the match to TRBD2 covers 13 bases. Germline loops: CDR1 MNHEY, CDR2 SVGEGT. The CDR3 consists of 17 residues. V lost 5 bases, J lost 0 bases, and 6 bases stayed unmatched. DNA for the CDR3: TGTGCCAGCAGTGAGGGACTAGCGGGATTGTACCAAGAGACCCAGTACTTC. Protein product: CASSEGLAGLYQETQYF.

This chain uses TRBV6-2 or TRBV6-3 with TRBJ1-2; D is undetermined. There are 15 residues in the CDR3. V lost 3 bases and J lost 3, with 14 bases in between. Germline lookup yields CDR1 MNHEY and CDR2 SVGEGT. The CDR3 bases are TGTGCCAGCAGTTATCCCCATGGGGATTACTATGGCTACACCTTC. Protein sequence: CASSYPHGDYYGYTF.

The chain combines TRBV6-6 with TRBJ2-7, with a possible D match to TRBD1 (6 bases). This CDR3 spans 14 amino acids. Germline CDR1 and CDR2: MNHNY and SVGAGI (reference sequence). V was trimmed by 0 bases and J by 2 bases, leaving 8 bases between them. This CDR3 is CASSYSQGTYEQYF. The CDR3 coding sequence is TGTGCCAGCAGTTACTCGCAGGGGACCTACGAGCAGTACTTC.

This clone appeared a single time. This chain joins TRBV7-6 and TRBJ1-3; 9 bases fit TRBD1. The length of the CDR3 is 15 residues. In germline, CDR1 is SGHVS, CDR2 FNYEAQ. V trimming: 4 bases; J trimming: 2 bases; junction bases outside the gene matches: 3. CDR3 coding DNA: TGTGCCAGCAGCTGGGGACAGGGTGCTGGAAACACCATATATTTT. Translating it yields CASSWGQGAGNTIYF.

The chain has TRBV2 and TRBJ1-5; D is undetermined. The germline V and J ends were trimmed by 6 bases and 0 bases, with 9 bases remaining between them. Per germline, CDR1 SNHLY and CDR2 FYNNEI. The CDR3 length is 14 residues. In nucleotides, the CDR3 is TGTGCCAGCAGCTCCTCGGCTAGCAATCAGCCCCAGCATTTT. Residues: CASSSSASNQPQHF. The whole variable domain, remainder taken from reference TRBV2 and TRBJ1-5, is EPEVTQTPSHQVTQMGQEVILRCVPISNHLYFYWYRQILGQKVEFLVSFYNNEISEKSEIFDDQFSVERPDGSNFTLKIRSTKLEDSAMYFCASSSSASNQPQHFGDGTRLSIL.

The rearrangement links TRBV20-1 to TRBJ2-3, with 7 bases lining up with TRBD2. CDR3 length equals 16 residues. Germline V gene lookup returns CDR1 DFQATT and CDR2 SNEGSKA (reference sequence). V gave up 3 bases and J gave up 1 base; unmatched junction bases: 10. The chain's CDR3 is CSASGRAGPGTDTQYF. For the CDR3, the DNA is TGCAGTGCTAGTGGTCGAGCGGGGCCGGGCACAGATACGCAGTATTTT.

CDR3 in DNA: TGTGCCAGCAGCCAAGATTGGGGGTCCTATGGCTACACCTTC. Its protein is CASSQDWGSYGYTF. The rearrangement links TRBV4-2 to TRBJ1-2, with TRBD1 as a possible D gene (5 bases). This CDR3 has 14 residues. CDR1 is LGHNA, CDR2 YNFKEQ, per germline. The V end lost 0 bases, the J end lost 4 bases, and 9 bases lay between the germline ends.